Reported below is one TCR beta chain. Alongside blood RNA obtained from unsorted whole blood, germline DNA was also extracted. The data were taken from a study of tumor-infiltrating lymphocytes in primary liver carcinoma. Total RNA (around 0.45 ug) served as template for TCR beta cDNA synthesis primed by a constant-region primer. Library construction for TCR beta comprised three nested multiplex PCR rounds performed with slightly modified ARM-PCR. TRBV1-TRBV30 forward primers paired with a C-beta reverse primer were used in the first two PCR rounds, which ran roughly 10 cycles each. TCRdb itself ran the multiplex PCR reads through MiXCR, one entry per CDR3 protein. The data show some 200,000 distinct CDR3 sequences, roughly 61% seen once. The V end was cut by 3 bases, the J end by 0 bases, with 18 bases between. The CDR3 spans 17 residues.

This sequence originates from a woman aged 60-75 years with primary liver carcinoma and hepatitis B virus infection. The genes are TRBV12-3 or TRBV12-4 and TRBJ2-7; TRBD2 might be the D (5 bases). The source material was peripheral blood. CDR3: CASSFSWRLAPSYEQYF. CDR3 coding DNA: TGTGCCAGCAGTTTTTCGTGGAGGCTAGCACCCTCCTACGAGCAGTACTTC.